The 15 T cell receptor beta chains in this list originate from one sample, sequenced in a study of shared clonotypes between healthy human individuals. Sequenced by immunoSEQ multiplex PCR; TCRdb stores in-frame clones only, minus some. The table lists more than 2 million clones, about 95% of them singletons. Naive CD8 cells comprised CD45RO-negative, CCR7-positively selected cells, excluding terminally differentiated effector memory CD45RA+ cells. The sequenced sample was naive CD8+ T cells sorted from blood. The receptor set was obtained from a young man in good health.

On this clone: This same CDR3 is encoded by further DNA sequences in the sample. The chain combines TRBV5-1 with TRBJ2-1; 9 positions match TRBD2. With V trimmed by 1 base and J by 6 bases, 5 bases remained unmatched. CDR1 SGHRS and CDR2 YFSETQ come from the germline V gene. The CDR3 has 15 residues. The CDR3: CASSLSSGSFNEQFF. The CDR3 nucleotides are TGCGCCAGCAGCTTGAGTAGCGGGAGTTTCAATGAGCAGTTCTTC.

CDR3 DNA sequence: TGTGCCAGCAGCTTAATCCCGGGGGCTTCAGGCAATGAGCAGTTCTTC. This gives the protein CASSLIPGASGNEQFF. The chain links TRBV7-6 to TRBJ2-1; D could derive from TRBD1 or TRBD2 (6 bases each). The germline CDR1 and CDR2 sequences are SGHVS and FNYEAQ. Between the trimmed V and J ends, which lost 2 bases and 6 bases, there was a span of 17 bases. The CDR3 spans 16 residues.

The chain is built from TRBV6-4 and TRBJ2-1; D could derive from TRBD1 or TRBD2 (5 bases each). The CDR3 has 13 amino acids. The V end was cut by 6 bases, the J end by 4 bases, with 10 bases between. Germline V gene data show CDR1 as MRHNA and CDR2 as SNTAGT. CDR3 sequence: CASRGVMYNEQFF. CDR3 DNA sequence: TGTGCCAGCAGGGGGGTGATGTACAATGAGCAGTTCTTC.

This chain links TRBV27 with TRBJ2-1; D possibly matches TRBD1 or TRBD2 (5 bases each). The CDR3 is 17 amino acids. V was shortened by 7 bases and J by 10 bases, with 29 bases between the two germline ends. The germline V gene encodes CDR1 MNHEY and CDR2 SMNVEV (reference sequence). CDR3 in DNA: TGTGCCAGCACCAGTTACCTCCGGGACGGTGGTAAAGGGGAGCAGTTCTTC. Protein: CASTSYLRDGGKGEQFF.

This rearrangement joins TRBV5-3 to TRBJ2-7, with D perhaps being TRBD1 or TRBD2 (5 bases each). TRBV5-3 is annotated as an ORF whose role is uncertain. The V end was cut by 5 bases, the J end by 3 bases, with 18 bases between. CDR3 size: 15 residues. The CDR3: CARRVRDGSFYEQYF. In nucleotides, the CDR3 is TGTGCCAGAAGGGTTCGGGACGGCAGTTTCTACGAGCAGTACTTC.

The chain carries TRBV28 and TRBJ2-7, with D possibly TRBD2 on 6 matching bases. Germline loops: CDR1 MDHEN, CDR2 SYDVKM. Trimming took 6 bases from V and 4 from J, leaving 16 bases between them. This CDR3 region has 14 residues. CDR3 nucleotide sequence: TGTGCCAGCAGGTCCTCCGGGGGTCCATACGAGCAGTACTTC. Its protein product is CASRSSGGPYEQYF.

CDR3 sequence: CASSQALGTEYNSPLHF. In nucleotides, the CDR3 is TGCGCCAGCAGCCAAGCGCTAGGGACAGAGTATAATTCACCCCTCCACTTT. The chain uses TRBV4-3 and TRBJ1-6; 7 bases agree with TRBD1. Trimming at V came to 1 base and at J to 4 bases, leaving 7 bases not matched to a gene. The CDR3 extends over 17 amino acids. The V gene's germline CDR1 is LGHNA and CDR2 YSLEER.

The chain joins TRBV11-2 to TRBJ2-5; D unresolved. V lost 1 base, J lost 0 bases, and 6 bases lay in between. CDR3 size: 14 residues. The germline gives CDR1 SGHAT, CDR2 FQNNGV. CDR3 nucleotides: TGTGCCAGCAGCTTAGGCCCAGACCAAGAGACCCAGTACTTC. It translates to CASSLGPDQETQYF.

This chain links TRBV7-9 with TRBJ2-2, with TRBD1 matching 8 bases. Germline trimming cut 9 bases from V and 3 bases from J; bases unmatched to any gene: 6. Per germline, CDR1 SEHNR and CDR2 FQNEAQ (reference sequence). This CDR3 is built from 14 residues. DNA of the CDR3: TGTGCCAGTGACAGGGGTTTGGACACCGGGGAGCTGTTTTTT. It encodes CASDRGLDTGELFF.

The V gene is TRBV6-4, the J gene TRBJ2-7; D is unclear. This CDR3 is built from 13 residues. Trimming cost V 2 bases and J 2 bases, with 7 bases left between them. Germline values: CDR1 MRHNA, CDR2 SNTAGT. CDR3 in amino acids: CASSDQLPYEQYF. CDR3 in DNA: TGTGCCAGCAGTGACCAGTTACCCTACGAGCAGTACTTC.

The chain joins TRBV18 to TRBJ2-5; D assignment may be TRBD1 or TRBD2 (5 bases each). Germline V gene data show CDR1 as KGHSH and CDR2 as LQKENI. The V and J ends lost 2 bases and 3 bases respectively, with 13 bases between them. The CDR3 is made up of 15 amino acids. The CDR3 DNA reads TGTGCCAGCTCACCATACCGGGACGGGGAAGAGACCCAGTACTTC. Encoded protein: CASSPYRDGEETQYF.

V gene TRBV6-5 combines with J gene TRBJ2-1; D may be TRBD1 or TRBD2 (5 bases each). The CDR3 contains 14 residues. Germline lookup yields CDR1 MNHEY and CDR2 SVGAGI. Deletions cut 2 bases from V and 5 bases from J, with 10 bases between. In DNA form, the CDR3 reads TGTGCCAGCAGTTACGGCCTGGGACACAATGAGCAGTTCTTC. Its translation is CASSYGLGHNEQFF.

The V gene is TRBV7-3, the J gene TRBJ2-3; the D is unclear. CDR1 is SGHTA and CDR2 is FQGTGA in the germline V gene. Trimming took 0 bases from V and 6 from J, leaving 10 bases between them. The CDR3 extends over 14 amino acids. The CDR3 sequence: CASSLTPASDTQYF. CDR3 coding DNA: TGTGCCAGCAGCTTAACCCCTGCCTCGGATACGCAGTATTTT.

V and J are TRBV6-1 and TRBJ2-1; TRBD1 is a possible D gene (5 bases). The germline V gene has CDR1 MNHNS and CDR2 SASEGT. Between the trimmed V and J ends, which lost 4 bases and 4 bases, there was a span of 8 bases. The CDR3 is 13 amino acids. Written as DNA, the CDR3 is TGTGCCAGCAGTGGTGGACATTACAATGAGCAGTTCTTC. Amino acid sequence: CASSGGHYNEQFF.

V usage is TRBV6-1 and J usage is TRBJ1-5; D is undetermined. The germline V gene encodes CDR1 MNHNS and CDR2 SASEGT. The CDR3 length is 12 residues. The V end was cut by 8 bases, the J end by 5 bases, with 10 bases between. In DNA, the CDR3 is TGTGCCAGCCAGACACGCTATCAGCCCCAGCATTTT. This translates into CASQTRYQPQHF.